The rows below give T cell receptor beta chains drawn from one sample of a study of blood T cell repertoires in COVID-19. Assay used: immunoSEQ multiplex PCR; TCRdb lists only in-frame clones, some missing. The table lists 140,000 to 150,000 clones, approximately 80% of them singletons. Input material: peripheral blood. The source is a man in his fifties or sixties with active or convalescent COVID-19. Each CDR3 is given with its conserved first and last residue. A D gene is named only where the DNA matches it firmly. Expanded clones are given a class, and other clones once, few, many or no size at all.

d_gene: .
v_gene: TRBV4-2
j_gene: TRBJ1-1
abundance: .
CDR3nt: TGTGCCAGCAGTATTCGCGAGTTTGACACTGAAGCTTTCTTT
CDR3aa: CASSIREFDTEAFF

d_gene: .
v_gene: TRBV7-2
j_gene: TRBJ2-7
abundance: .
CDR3nt: TGTGCCAGCAGCTCCAGGACTGGGAAGGTGGGCGAGCAGTACTTC
CDR3aa: CASSSRTGKVGEQYF

d_gene: .
v_gene: TRBV29-1
j_gene: TRBJ1-2
abundance: few
CDR3nt: TGCAGCGTTGACCGATCCGGCGGGAGGGCTGGCTACACCTTC
CDR3aa: CSVDRSGGRAGYTF

d_gene: TRBD2
v_gene: TRBV7-2
j_gene: TRBJ2-5
abundance: once
CDR3nt: TGTGCCAGCTCCGGGACTAGCGGAGTCTCTCAAGAGACCCAGTACTTC
CDR3aa: CASSGTSGVSQETQYF

d_gene: .
v_gene: TRBV3-1/TRBV3-2
j_gene: TRBJ1-1
abundance: .
CDR3nt: TGTGCCAGCAGCCCGCCAATTGGGGGAGGGACTGAAGCTTTCTTT
CDR3aa: CASSPPIGGGTEAFF

d_gene: .
v_gene: TRBV28
j_gene: TRBJ2-5
abundance: .
CDR3nt: TGTGCCAGCAGTTTAACCGGGAGCGAGACCCAGTACTTC
CDR3aa: CASSLTGSETQYF

d_gene: TRBD1
v_gene: TRBV5-4
j_gene: TRBJ1-1
abundance: .
CDR3nt: TGTGCCAGCAGCCCTCGGACAGGAGGAGGGTACACTGAAGCTTTCTTT
CDR3aa: CASSPRTGGGYTEAFF

d_gene: TRBD1
v_gene: TRBV9
j_gene: TRBJ2-7
abundance: .
CDR3nt: TGTGCCAGCAGCCCCCGACCGGGACAGGGAGAGAACGAGCAGTACTTC
CDR3aa: CASSPRPGQGENEQYF

d_gene: .
v_gene: TRBV5-5
j_gene: TRBJ1-5
abundance: .
CDR3nt: TGTGCCAGCAGCTTGGAACAGGGACCCAATCAGCCCCAGCATTTT
CDR3aa: CASSLEQGPNQPQHF

d_gene: .
v_gene: TRBV18
j_gene: TRBJ1-4
abundance: .
CDR3nt: TGTGCCAGCTCACCAGGCAGTCGGGCTAATGAAAAACTGTTTTTT
CDR3aa: CASSPGSRANEKLFF

d_gene: TRBD1
v_gene: TRBV4-1
j_gene: TRBJ1-5
abundance: few
CDR3nt: TGCGCCAGCAGCCAAGAAGACAGGGGAAGCAATCAGCCCCAGCATTTT
CDR3aa: CASSQEDRGSNQPQHF

d_gene: .
v_gene: TRBV6-2/TRBV6-3
j_gene: TRBJ1-5
abundance: once
CDR3nt: TGTGCCAGCAGTTACTCGAGGGTACTGCGTATGCAGCCCCAGCATTTT
CDR3aa: CASSYSRVLRMQPQHF

d_gene: .
v_gene: TRBV5-1
j_gene: TRBJ1-4
abundance: many
CDR3nt: TGCGCCAGCAGCACGACAGCAACTAATGAAAAACTGTTTTTT
CDR3aa: CASSTTATNEKLFF

d_gene: TRBD1
v_gene: TRBV5-1
j_gene: TRBJ1-2
abundance: .
CDR3nt: TGCGCCAGCAGCGAAGGGTCGACAGGGGGCGTGAATGGCTACACCTTC
CDR3aa: CASSEGSTGGVNGYTF

d_gene: TRBD1
v_gene: TRBV28
j_gene: TRBJ1-1
abundance: .
CDR3nt: TGTGCCAGCCGCACAGGGGGAACGAACACTGAAGCTTTCTTT
CDR3aa: CASRTGGTNTEAFF

d_gene: .
v_gene: TRBV28
j_gene: TRBJ1-1
abundance: .
CDR3nt: TGTGCCAGCAGTTTTTTACTCCCCCGAACTGAAGCTTTCTTT
CDR3aa: CASSFLLPRTEAFF

d_gene: .
v_gene: TRBV5-1
j_gene: TRBJ2-1
abundance: few
CDR3nt: TGCGCCAGCAGCTTGGAGCTAGGGGCCTACAATGAGCAGTTCTTC
CDR3aa: CASSLELGAYNEQFF

d_gene: .
v_gene: TRBV6-6
j_gene: TRBJ1-2
abundance: .
CDR3nt: TGTGCCAGCAGTGAGAAGGAGGAAAACTATGGCTACACCTTC
CDR3aa: CASSEKEENYGYTF

d_gene: .
v_gene: TRBV29-1
j_gene: TRBJ2-5
abundance: .
CDR3nt: TGCAGCGTTACGGAGGGGACCCAGTACTTC
CDR3aa: CSVTEGTQYF

d_gene: .
v_gene: TRBV28
j_gene: TRBJ1-2
abundance: .
CDR3nt: TGTGCCAGCAGTACCCAGGGGCCAAACTATGGCTACACCTTC
CDR3aa: CASSTQGPNYGYTF

d_gene: TRBD1
v_gene: TRBV5-4
j_gene: TRBJ2-1
abundance: few
CDR3nt: TGTGCCAGCAGCCTGGCAGGGACAGGGGGTGAGCAGTTCTTC
CDR3aa: CASSLAGTGGEQFF

d_gene: TRBD2
v_gene: TRBV2
j_gene: TRBJ2-1
abundance: .
CDR3nt: TGTGCCAGCCGGCGTCTAGCGGGTCCAAGTGAGCAGTTCTTC
CDR3aa: CASRRLAGPSEQFF

d_gene: TRBD1
v_gene: TRBV6-5
j_gene: TRBJ1-2
abundance: once
CDR3nt: TGTGCCAGCAATTCGGGACAGGGGAACTATGGCTACACCTTC
CDR3aa: CASNSGQGNYGYTF

d_gene: TRBD2
v_gene: TRBV7-3
j_gene: TRBJ2-1
abundance: .
CDR3nt: TGTGCCAGCAGCCTCAATCCAGGACTAGCTAAGGATGAGCAGTTCTTC
CDR3aa: CASSLNPGLAKDEQFF

d_gene: TRBD2
v_gene: TRBV28
j_gene: TRBJ2-5
abundance: .
CDR3nt: TGTGCCAGCAGCCCAGCGGGAGGGCTCCAAGAGACCCAGTACTTC
CDR3aa: CASSPAGGLQETQYF

d_gene: TRBD2
v_gene: TRBV19
j_gene: TRBJ2-1
abundance: .
CDR3nt: TGTGCCAGTAGTATGACTAGACTAGCGGGGCCGTTCTTC
CDR3aa: CASSMTRLAGPFF

d_gene: TRBD1
v_gene: TRBV27
j_gene: TRBJ2-6
abundance: few
CDR3nt: TGTGCCAGCAGTTACACAGGGGCCTCTGGGGCCAACGTCCTGACTTTC
CDR3aa: CASSYTGASGANVLTF

d_gene: .
v_gene: TRBV9
j_gene: TRBJ2-1
abundance: few
CDR3nt: TGTGCCAGCAGCCCAGAGGATTCTCCTGTCGAGCAGTTCTTC
CDR3aa: CASSPEDSPVEQFF

d_gene: .
v_gene: TRBV6-4
j_gene: TRBJ1-5
abundance: once
CDR3nt: TGTGCCAGCAGTGCTCTCTTTGATGGAGGGAACAATCAGCCCCAGCATTTT
CDR3aa: CASSALFDGGNNQPQHF

d_gene: .
v_gene: TRBV18
j_gene: TRBJ2-3
abundance: once
CDR3nt: TGTGCCAGCTCACCACCGAGGGGACAAGAGGTAGATACGCAGTATTTT
CDR3aa: CASSPPRGQEVDTQYF

d_gene: .
v_gene: TRBV19
j_gene: TRBJ2-7
abundance: .
CDR3nt: TGTGCCAGTAGTCCAACAGGGGATAGCGGCGGGCAGTACTTC
CDR3aa: CASSPTGDSGGQYF

d_gene: TRBD1
v_gene: TRBV7-2
j_gene: TRBJ1-4
abundance: .
CDR3nt: TGTGCCAGCAGCATAACTTCAGGGGGCGTAGGAGGGGAAAAACTGTTTTTT
CDR3aa: CASSITSGGVGGEKLFF

d_gene: .
v_gene: TRBV15
j_gene: TRBJ1-4
abundance: .
CDR3nt: TGTGCCACCAAGAGAGGTGATGGGGCGACTAATGAAAAACTGTTTTTT
CDR3aa: CATKRGDGATNEKLFF

d_gene: TRBD2
v_gene: TRBV3-1/TRBV3-2
j_gene: TRBJ2-1
abundance: .
CDR3nt: TGTGCCAGCAGCCAAGATCATGTTCTAGCGGGAGGCAATGAGCAGTTCTTC
CDR3aa: CASSQDHVLAGGNEQFF

d_gene: .
v_gene: TRBV27
j_gene: TRBJ2-2
abundance: .
CDR3nt: TGTGCCAGCAGTAGGGGATGGGAGGCCGGGGAGCTGTTTTTT
CDR3aa: CASSRGWEAGELFF

d_gene: TRBD2
v_gene: TRBV6-2/TRBV6-3
j_gene: TRBJ2-1
abundance: .
CDR3nt: TGTGCCAGCAGGCCTAGCGGTTACAATGAGCAGTTCTTC
CDR3aa: CASRPSGYNEQFF

d_gene: .
v_gene: TRBV28
j_gene: TRBJ1-2
abundance: .
CDR3nt: TGTGCCAGCAGTTTAAGCGGGGGGCGCTTAGACTATCGCTACACCTTC
CDR3aa: CASSLSGGRLDYRYTF

d_gene: .
v_gene: TRBV2
j_gene: TRBJ1-2
abundance: .
CDR3nt: TGTGCCAGCAGTGTTGCGGGGAAGTCGGGCTACACCTTC
CDR3aa: CASSVAGKSGYTF

d_gene: .
v_gene: TRBV5-3
j_gene: TRBJ1-4
abundance: .
CDR3nt: TGTGCCAGAAGCTTGCGGTACAGGGAGAATGAAAAACTGTTTTTT
CDR3aa: CARSLRYRENEKLFF

d_gene: .
v_gene: TRBV6-5
j_gene: TRBJ2-7
abundance: once
CDR3nt: TGTGCCAGCAGTCCCAGGGGCCGGTCGGGGGAGCAGTACTTC
CDR3aa: CASSPRGRSGEQYF

d_gene: .
v_gene: TRBV7-9
j_gene: TRBJ2-2
abundance: once
CDR3nt: TGTGCCAGCAGCCTCGCCGGGGAGCTGTTTTTT
CDR3aa: CASSLAGELFF

d_gene: .
v_gene: TRBV5-6
j_gene: TRBJ2-2
abundance: .
CDR3nt: TGTGCCAGCAGCTTGCTGCAGGGAACGAACACCGGGGAGCTGTTTTTT
CDR3aa: CASSLLQGTNTGELFF

d_gene: .
v_gene: TRBV4-3
j_gene: TRBJ1-1
abundance: .
CDR3nt: TGCGCCAGCAGCCAAGAGGGGAGGAACACTGAAGCTTTCTTT
CDR3aa: CASSQEGRNTEAFF

d_gene: .
v_gene: TRBV24-1
j_gene: TRBJ2-1
abundance: .
CDR3nt: TGTGCCACCAGTGATTTTGCGCGGGGATACAATGAGCAGTTCTTC
CDR3aa: CATSDFARGYNEQFF

d_gene: .
v_gene: TRBV6-6
j_gene: TRBJ1-2
abundance: .
CDR3nt: TGTGCCAGCAGCGGGTCCTGGGAGCGCGGCTACACCTTC
CDR3aa: CASSGSWERGYTF

d_gene: .
v_gene: TRBV9
j_gene: TRBJ2-7
abundance: .
CDR3nt: TGTGCCAGCACCCAGCTAGCGTTCCACGAGCAGTACTTC
CDR3aa: CASTQLAFHEQYF

d_gene: TRBD2
v_gene: TRBV5-4
j_gene: TRBJ2-3
abundance: .
CDR3nt: TGTGCCAGCAGCTCAGCGGGAGGGGTGGATACGCAGTATTTT
CDR3aa: CASSSAGGVDTQYF

d_gene: .
v_gene: TRBV5-1
j_gene: TRBJ1-5
abundance: .
CDR3nt: TGCGCCCTAAACCAAGACAGACGCGGAGTACCCCAGCATTTT
CDR3aa: CALNQDRRGVPQHF